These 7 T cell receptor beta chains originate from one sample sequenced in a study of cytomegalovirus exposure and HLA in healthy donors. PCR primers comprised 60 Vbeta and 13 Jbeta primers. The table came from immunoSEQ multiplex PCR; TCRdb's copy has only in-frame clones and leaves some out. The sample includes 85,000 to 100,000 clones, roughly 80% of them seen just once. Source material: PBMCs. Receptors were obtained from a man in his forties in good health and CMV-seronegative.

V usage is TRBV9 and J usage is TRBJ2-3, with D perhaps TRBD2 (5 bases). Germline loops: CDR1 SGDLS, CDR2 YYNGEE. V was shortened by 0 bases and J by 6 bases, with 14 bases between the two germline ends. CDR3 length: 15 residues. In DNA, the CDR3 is TGTGCCAGCAGCGTAGCTGGTGGGAGCCTCGATACGCAGTATTTT. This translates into CASSVAGGSLDTQYF. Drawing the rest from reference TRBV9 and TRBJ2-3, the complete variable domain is DSGVTQTPKHLITATGQRVTLRCSPRSGDLSVYWYQQSLDQGLQFLIQYYNGEERAKGNILERFSAQQFPDLHSELNLSSLELGDSALYFCASSVAGGSLDTQYFGPGTRLTVL.

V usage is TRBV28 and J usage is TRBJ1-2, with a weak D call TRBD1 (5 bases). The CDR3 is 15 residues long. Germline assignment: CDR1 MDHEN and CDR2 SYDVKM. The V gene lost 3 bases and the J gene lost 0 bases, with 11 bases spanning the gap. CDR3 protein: CASSLAGGANYGYTF. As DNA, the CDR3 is TGTGCCAGCAGTTTGGCGGGGGGGGCTAACTATGGCTACACCTTC.

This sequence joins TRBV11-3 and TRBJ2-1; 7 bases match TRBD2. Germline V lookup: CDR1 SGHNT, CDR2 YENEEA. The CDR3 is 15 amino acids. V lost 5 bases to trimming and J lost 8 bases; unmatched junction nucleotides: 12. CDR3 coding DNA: TGTGCCAGCAGCCCCGCCGGGACTATAGGCGATGAGCAGTTCTTC. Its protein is CASSPAGTIGDEQFF.

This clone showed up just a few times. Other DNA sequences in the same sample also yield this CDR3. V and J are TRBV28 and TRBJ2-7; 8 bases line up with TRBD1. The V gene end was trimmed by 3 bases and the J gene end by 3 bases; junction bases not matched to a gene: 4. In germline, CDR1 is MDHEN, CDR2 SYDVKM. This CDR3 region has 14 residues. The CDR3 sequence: CASSFPGTGYEQYF. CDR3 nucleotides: TGTGCCAGCAGTTTTCCAGGGACAGGCTACGAGCAGTACTTC. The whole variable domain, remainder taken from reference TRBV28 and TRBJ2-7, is DVKVTQSSRYLVKRTGEKVFLECVQDMDHENMFWYRQDPGLGLRLIYFSYDVKMKEKGDIPEGYSVSREKKERFSLILESASTNQTSMYLCASSFPGTGYEQYFGPGTRLTVT.

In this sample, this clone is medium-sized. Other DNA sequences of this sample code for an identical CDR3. The CDR3 loop reads CASSLGGGTGELFF. The CDR3 DNA is TGCGCCAGCAGCTTGGGAGGGGGCACCGGGGAGCTGTTTTTT. This chain joins TRBV5-1 and TRBJ2-2, with D tentatively TRBD1 (6 bases). The CDR3 contains 14 residues. The V end was cut by 0 bases, the J end by 4 bases, with 7 bases between. Germline V gene lookup returns CDR1 SGHRS and CDR2 YFSETQ.

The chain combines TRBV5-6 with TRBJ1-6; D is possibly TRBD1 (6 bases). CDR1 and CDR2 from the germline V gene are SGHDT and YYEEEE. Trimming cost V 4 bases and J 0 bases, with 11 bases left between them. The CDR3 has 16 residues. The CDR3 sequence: CASSAGDNSYNSPLHF. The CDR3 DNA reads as TGTGCCAGCAGCGCGGGGGACAACTCCTATAATTCACCCCTCCACTTT.

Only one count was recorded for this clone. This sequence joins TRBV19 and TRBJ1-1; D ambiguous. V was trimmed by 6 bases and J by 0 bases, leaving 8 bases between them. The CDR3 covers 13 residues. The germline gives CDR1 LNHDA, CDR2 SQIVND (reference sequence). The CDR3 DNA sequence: TGTGCCAGTAGGACACAGATGAACACTGAAGCTTTCTTT. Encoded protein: CASRTQMNTEAFF.